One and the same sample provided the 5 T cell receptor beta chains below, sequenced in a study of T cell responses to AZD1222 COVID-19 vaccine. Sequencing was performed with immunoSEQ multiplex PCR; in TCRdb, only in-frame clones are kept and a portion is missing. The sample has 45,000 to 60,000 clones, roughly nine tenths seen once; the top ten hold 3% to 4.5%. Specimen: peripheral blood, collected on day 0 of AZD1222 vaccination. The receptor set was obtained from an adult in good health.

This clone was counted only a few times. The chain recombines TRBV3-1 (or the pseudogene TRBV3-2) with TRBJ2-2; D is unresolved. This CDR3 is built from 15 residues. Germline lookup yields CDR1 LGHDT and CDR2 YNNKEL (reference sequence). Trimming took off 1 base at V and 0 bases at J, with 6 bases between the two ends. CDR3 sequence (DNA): TGTGCCAGCAGCCAAGTAGGGACGAACACCGGGGAGCTGTTTTTT. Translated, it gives CASSQVGTNTGELFF.

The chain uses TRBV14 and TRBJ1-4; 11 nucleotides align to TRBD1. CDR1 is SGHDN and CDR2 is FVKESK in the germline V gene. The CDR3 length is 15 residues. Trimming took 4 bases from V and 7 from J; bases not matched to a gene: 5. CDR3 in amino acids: CASSPRTGGGEKLFF. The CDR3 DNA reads TGTGCCAGCAGCCCTAGGACAGGGGGCGGTGAAAAACTGTTTTTT.

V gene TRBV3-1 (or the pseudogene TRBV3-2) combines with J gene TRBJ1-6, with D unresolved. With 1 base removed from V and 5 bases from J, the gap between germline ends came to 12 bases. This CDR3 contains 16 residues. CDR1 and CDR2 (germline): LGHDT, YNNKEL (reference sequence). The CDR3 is CASSQGRYHHNSPLHF. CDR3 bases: TGTGCCAGCAGCCAAGGGCGATATCACCATAATTCACCCCTCCACTTT.

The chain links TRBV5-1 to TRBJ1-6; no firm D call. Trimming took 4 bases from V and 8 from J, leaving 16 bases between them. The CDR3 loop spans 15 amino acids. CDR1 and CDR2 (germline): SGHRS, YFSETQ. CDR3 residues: CASSRQTPRDSPLHF. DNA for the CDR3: TGCGCCAGCAGCCGACAAACCCCGAGGGATTCACCCCTCCACTTT.

The CDR3 sequence is CASSNQGQLEQFF. CDR3 nucleotides: TGTGCCAGCAGCAACCAGGGGCAGCTTGAGCAGTTCTTC. The chain couples TRBV6-5 to TRBJ2-1; possible D gene TRBD1, 6 bases. CDR3 length: 13 amino acids. V was shortened by 6 bases and J by 9 bases, with 15 bases between the two germline ends. CDR1 MNHEY and CDR2 SVGAGI come from the germline V gene.